Below are 6 T cell receptor beta chains sequenced from a single sample in a study of long-term antiretroviral therapy in people with HIV (dated by TCRdb to 2022 to 2024). The immunoSEQ hsTCRB v3.0 assay was used at survey level resolution to sequence the TRB variable region. Imported from immuneACCESS, the table was reduced by TCRdb to in-frame sequences with V and J called. These copies leave out some clones; in studies compared against another copy, an unresolved V gene accounts for under half, and the cause of the remainder is not known. The sample profile shows some 11,000 clones; roughly four fifths of them were found once. In total, the top ten clones hold about 20% of the sample. The sequences come from unsorted PBMCs, collected 1.8 years after starting antiretroviral therapy. The receptor set was obtained from a man in his forties with HIV.

The chain recombines TRBV19 with TRBJ2-2; possibly TRBD1 or TRBD2 for D (7 bases each). V gave up 1 base and J gave up 4 bases, with 16 bases separating them. Germline V gene data show CDR1 as LNHDA and CDR2 as SQIVND (reference sequence). The CDR3 has 17 amino acids. The CDR3: CASSIVPGGAGTGELFF. CDR3 in DNA: TGTGCCAGTAGTATAGTTCCAGGGGGGGCTGGCACCGGGGAGCTGTTTTTT.

The CDR3 spells CASSLQRNTEAFF. In DNA, the CDR3 is TGTGCCAGCAGTTTACAGCGGAACACTGAAGCTTTCTTT. This sequence joins TRBV6-5 and TRBJ1-1; D uncertain. V lost 4 bases, J lost 1 base, and 7 bases lay in between. CDR1 and CDR2 from the germline V gene are MNHEY and SVGAGI. The CDR3 extends over 13 amino acids.

The chain couples TRBV29-1 to TRBJ2-5; D is undetermined. Trimming shortened V by 6 bases and J by 2 bases, and 10 bases separated the two germline ends. This CDR3 region has 12 residues. Germline CDR1 and CDR2: SQVTM and ANQGSEA. CDR3 nucleotides: TGCAGCGTGAAAAGGGTACAAGAGACCCAGTACTTC. This encodes CSVKRVQETQYF.

V gene TRBV28 combines with J gene TRBJ1-3; D not certain. CDR3 length: 14 residues. Trimming took 4 bases from V and 0 from J, leaving 7 bases between them. In germline, CDR1 is MDHEN, CDR2 SYDVKM. The CDR3 nucleotides are TGTGCCAGCAGTTCAACCACCTCTGGAAACACCATATATTTT. Amino acid sequence: CASSSTTSGNTIYF.

The chain recombines TRBV18 with TRBJ1-1; 7 bases are a match to TRBD1. Germline-derived CDR1 and CDR2 are KGHSH and LQKENI. This CDR3 is built from 16 residues. The junction had 8 bases not matched to a gene; V was cut back by 2 bases and J by 2 bases. CDR3 sequence reads: CASSPIGDSGNTEAFF. CDR3 sequence (DNA): TGTGCCAGCTCACCAATTGGGGACAGCGGAAACACTGAAGCTTTCTTT.

The V call is TRBV7-6, the J call TRBJ2-7, with TRBD2 identical over 10 bases. The length of the CDR3 is 18 residues. With 0 bases clipped from V and 5 bases from J, the junction kept 13 bases outside the gene matches. CDR1 SGHVS and CDR2 FNYEAQ come from the germline V gene. The CDR3 loop reads CASSLAPAGTSETNEQYF. In nucleotides, the CDR3 is TGTGCCAGCAGCTTAGCTCCCGCGGGGACTAGCGAGACCAACGAGCAGTACTTC.